This TCR beta chain was sequenced in a study of beta chain features in type 1 diabetes. Study in general: Patients did not differ from healthy donors in age, gender or cell yield. Points from the study as a whole: High TCR expression in some cells could lead to their over-representation in cDNA sequencing.

Sequenced material consisted of expressed TCRB transcripts (all of the isolated RNA was reverse transcribed). Data came from immunoSEQ multiplex PCR; TCRdb stores just in-frame clones and leaves some out. Here the sample spans 150,000 to 190,000 clones, around 8% being singletons. On this clone itself: Its antigen is undetermined.

CD4+ naive, central memory, regulatory and stem cell-like memory cells were sorted via CD45RO/CCR7/CD25/CD127/CD95/CD27. Purity of each sorted population was above 98%. The CDR3 consists of 13 residues. Germline values: CDR1 SQVTM, CDR2 ANQGSEA. The V end lost 4 bases, the J end lost 0 bases, and 8 bases lay between the germline ends. The chain joins TRBV29-1 to TRBJ2-3; D unresolved. The receptor was derived from a man between 18 and 29 years old in good health. Source material: central memory CD4+ T cells from blood. The CDR3: CSVAVTSTDTQYF. CDR3 nucleotide sequence: TGCAGCGTTGCGGTTACTAGCACAGATACGCAGTATTTT.